The 6 T cell receptor beta chains in this list originate from one sample, sequenced in a study of blood T cell repertoires in COVID-19 (dated by TCRdb to the early 2020s). Library preparation was by the immunoSEQ multiplex PCR assay. The clones in this table, taken by TCRdb from immuneACCESS, are in-frame only. Not every clone is retained; where verified, under half of the shortfall comes from an unresolved V gene, and the cause of the rest is unknown. The sample includes 250,000 to 300,000 clones, with approximately 88% observed a single time. The ten largest account for roughly 0.8% of the sample. The sample was peripheral blood. Receptor source: a woman between 25 and 40 years old with acute or convalescent COVID-19.

This chain links TRBV19 with TRBJ1-5; TRBD1 matches at 9 bases. Germline V gives CDR1 LNHDA, CDR2 SQIVND (reference sequence). The trim removed 7 bases at V and 6 bases at J, leaving 10 bases unmatched. CDR3 length: 15 residues. CDR3 loop: CASTGGTGSSQPQHF. The DNA for the CDR3 is TGTGCCAGTACGGGGGGGACAGGGAGTTCTCAGCCCCAGCATTTT.

The chain combines TRBV6-5 with TRBJ1-4; D unclear. Germline values: CDR1 MNHEY, CDR2 SVGAGI. V was clipped by 6 bases and J by 0 bases, with 8 bases between them. The CDR3 runs to 14 residues. CDR3 DNA: TGTGCCAGCAGAAGGGAGGCAACTAATGAAAAACTGTTTTTT. Protein product: CASRREATNEKLFF.

This rearrangement joins TRBV9 to TRBJ2-3; 8 positions match TRBD2. The CDR3 loop spans 17 amino acids. Per germline, CDR1 SGDLS and CDR2 YYNGEE. Trimming took 2 bases from V and 0 from J; bases not matched to a gene: 8. CDR3 loop: CASSVLAGGRSTDTQYF. As DNA, the CDR3 is TGTGCCAGCAGCGTCCTTGCTGGCGGGAGGAGCACAGATACGCAGTATTTT.

The chain is built from TRBV9 and TRBJ1-4; D is unclear. V gave up 0 bases and J gave up 13 bases, with 10 bases separating them. CDR1 SGDLS and CDR2 YYNGEE come from the germline V gene. CDR3 length: 12 residues. In DNA form, the CDR3 reads TGTGCCAGCAGCGTAGTAGGCGGAAGACTGTTTTTT. It is translated as CASSVVGGRLFF.

This clone was seen only once. This chain uses TRBV3-1 (or the pseudogene TRBV3-2) with TRBJ2-7; 7 nucleotides align to TRBD1. Germline loops: CDR1 LGHDT, CDR2 YNNKEL (reference sequence). Losses at the gene ends were 5 bases for V and 4 bases for J; bases not matched to a gene: 11. CDR3 length: 15 amino acids. The CDR3 loop reads CASSVRDSPPYEQYF. The CDR3 DNA follows: TGTGCCAGCAGCGTCAGGGACAGTCCTCCGTACGAGCAGTACTTC.

The rearrangement uses TRBV6-5 and TRBJ2-7; 7 bases are a match to TRBD1. CDR1 is MNHEY, CDR2 SVGAGI, per germline. This CDR3 has 12 residues. Losses at the gene ends were 7 bases for V and 5 bases for J; bases not matched to a gene: 5. The DNA for the CDR3 is TGTGCCAGCACCCCGAGGGGGCACGAGCAGTACTTC. Residues: CASTPRGHEQYF.